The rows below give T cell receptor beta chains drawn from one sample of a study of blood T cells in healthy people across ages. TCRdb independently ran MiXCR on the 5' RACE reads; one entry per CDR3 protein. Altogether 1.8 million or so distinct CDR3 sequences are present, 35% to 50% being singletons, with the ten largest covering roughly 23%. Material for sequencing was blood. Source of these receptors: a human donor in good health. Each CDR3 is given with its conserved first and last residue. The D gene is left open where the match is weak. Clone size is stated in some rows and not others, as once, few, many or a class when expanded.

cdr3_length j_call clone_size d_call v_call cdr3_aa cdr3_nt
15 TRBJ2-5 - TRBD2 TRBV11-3 CASSPYLAGKETQYF TGTGCCAGCAGCCCCTATCTAGCGGGGAAAGAGACCCAGTACTTC
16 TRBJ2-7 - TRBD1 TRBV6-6 CASSSSDRGSWYEQYF TGTGCCAGCAGTTCATCGGACAGGGGAAGCTGGTACGAGCAGTACTTC
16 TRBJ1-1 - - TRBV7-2 CASSLMPYLLNTEAFF TGTGCCAGCAGCTTAATGCCTTACCTCCTGAACACTGAAGCTTTCTTT
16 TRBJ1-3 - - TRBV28 CASRSGGGSSGNTIYF TGTGCCAGCAGGTCTGGCGGCGGTAGCTCTGGAAACACCATATATTTT
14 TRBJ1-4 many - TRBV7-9 CASSLGGTKEKLFF TGTGCCAGCAGCTTAGGGGGGACTAAGGAAAAACTGTTTTTT
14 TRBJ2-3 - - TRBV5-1 CASGSDVNSDTQYF TGCGCCAGCGGCTCGGACGTGAACTCAGATACGCAGTATTTT
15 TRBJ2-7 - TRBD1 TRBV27 CASSNRGSASYEQYF TGTGCCAGCAGTAACAGGGGGTCGGCATCCTACGAGCAGTACTTC
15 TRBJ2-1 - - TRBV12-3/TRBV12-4 CASNRVPSSYNEQFF TGTGCCAGTAACAGGGTGCCCTCATCCTACAATGAGCAGTTCTTC
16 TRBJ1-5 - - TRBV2 CASSEAGGLSNQPQHF TGTGCCAGCAGTGAAGCGGGGGGCCTTAGCAATCAGCCCCAGCATTTT
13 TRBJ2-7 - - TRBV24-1 CATSDTASYEQYF TGTGCCACCAGTGATACAGCCTCCTACGAGCAGTACTTC
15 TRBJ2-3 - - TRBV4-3 CASSQEAGPTDTQYF TGCGCCAGCAGCCAAGAGGCAGGCCCCACAGATACGCAGTATTTT
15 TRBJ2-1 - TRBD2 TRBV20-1 CSARKIGTNDNEQFF TGCAGTGCTAGGAAGATTGGGACTAATGACAATGAGCAGTTCTTC
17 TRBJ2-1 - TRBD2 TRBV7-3 CASSLNPQRGGYNEQFF TGTGCCAGCAGCTTAAACCCTCAGCGGGGGGGATACAATGAGCAGTTCTTC